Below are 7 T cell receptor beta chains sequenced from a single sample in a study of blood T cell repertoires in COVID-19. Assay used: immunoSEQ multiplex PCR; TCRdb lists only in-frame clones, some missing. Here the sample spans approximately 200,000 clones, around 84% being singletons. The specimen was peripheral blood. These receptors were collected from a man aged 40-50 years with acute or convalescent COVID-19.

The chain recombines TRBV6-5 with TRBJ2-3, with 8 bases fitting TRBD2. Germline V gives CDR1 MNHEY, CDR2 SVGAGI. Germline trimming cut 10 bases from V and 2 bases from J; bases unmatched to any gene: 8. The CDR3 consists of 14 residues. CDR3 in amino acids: CATGGRRATDTQYF. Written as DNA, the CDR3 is TGTGCCACGGGGGGGCGCAGGGCCACAGATACGCAGTATTTT.

In nucleotides, the CDR3 is TGTGCCAGCAGCCAAGCCGCTACGGCCGGGGAGCTGTTTTTT. Its translation: CASSQAATAGELFF. The chain joins TRBV4-2 to TRBJ2-2; D gene unclear. V lost 1 base and J 6 bases, leaving 9 bases between the germline ends. Germline values: CDR1 LGHNA, CDR2 YNFKEQ. CDR3 size: 14 residues.

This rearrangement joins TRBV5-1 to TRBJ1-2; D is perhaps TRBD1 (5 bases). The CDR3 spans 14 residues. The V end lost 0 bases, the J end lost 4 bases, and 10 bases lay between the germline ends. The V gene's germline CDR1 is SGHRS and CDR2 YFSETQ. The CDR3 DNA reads TGCGCCAGCAGCTTGGCCCAGGGTGGCTATGGCTACACCTTC. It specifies CASSLAQGGYGYTF.

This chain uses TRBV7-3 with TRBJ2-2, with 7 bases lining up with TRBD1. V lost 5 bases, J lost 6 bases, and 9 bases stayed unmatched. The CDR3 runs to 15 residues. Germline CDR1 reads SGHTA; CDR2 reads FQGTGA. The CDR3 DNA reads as TGTGCCAGCAGCCCCCGGACAGGAGTGCCCGGGGAGCTGTTTTTT. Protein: CASSPRTGVPGELFF.

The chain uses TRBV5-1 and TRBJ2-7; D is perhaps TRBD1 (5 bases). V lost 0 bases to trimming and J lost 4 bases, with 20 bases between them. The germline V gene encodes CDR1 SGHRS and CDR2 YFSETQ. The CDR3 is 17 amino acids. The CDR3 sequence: CASSLGDRTLVRYEQYF. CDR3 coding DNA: TGCGCCAGCAGCTTGGGCGACAGAACCCTAGTACGATACGAGCAGTACTTC. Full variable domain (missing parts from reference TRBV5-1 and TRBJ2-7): KAGVTQTPRYLIKTRGQQVTLSCSPISGHRSVSWYQQTPGQGLQFLFEYFSETQRNKGNFPGRFSGRQFSNSRSEMNVSTLELGDSALYLCASSLGDRTLVRYEQYFGPGTRLTVT.

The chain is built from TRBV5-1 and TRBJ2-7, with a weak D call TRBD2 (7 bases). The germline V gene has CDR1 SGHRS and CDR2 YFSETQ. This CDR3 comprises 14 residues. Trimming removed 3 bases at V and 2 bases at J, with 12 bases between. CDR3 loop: CASSSGGGAYEQYF. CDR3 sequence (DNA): TGCGCCAGCAGCTCTGGAGGGGGGGCCTACGAGCAGTACTTC.

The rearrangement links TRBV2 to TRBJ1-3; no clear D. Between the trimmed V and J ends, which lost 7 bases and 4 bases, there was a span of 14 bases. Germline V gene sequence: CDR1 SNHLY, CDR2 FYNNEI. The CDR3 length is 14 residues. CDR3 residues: CASKTEGDGNTIYF. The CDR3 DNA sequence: TGTGCCAGCAAAACCGAGGGAGACGGAAACACCATATATTTT.